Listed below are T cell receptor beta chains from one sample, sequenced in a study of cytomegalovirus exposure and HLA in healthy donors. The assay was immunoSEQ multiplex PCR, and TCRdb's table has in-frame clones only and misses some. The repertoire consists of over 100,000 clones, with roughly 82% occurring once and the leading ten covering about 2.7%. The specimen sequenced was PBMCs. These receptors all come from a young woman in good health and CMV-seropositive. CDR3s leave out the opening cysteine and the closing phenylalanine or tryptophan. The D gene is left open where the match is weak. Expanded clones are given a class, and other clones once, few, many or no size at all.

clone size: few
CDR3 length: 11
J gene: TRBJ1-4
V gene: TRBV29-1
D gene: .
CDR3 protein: SVAAQGNEKLF

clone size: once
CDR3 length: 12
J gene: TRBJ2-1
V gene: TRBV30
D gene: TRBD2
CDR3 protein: AWSLAGGFTEQF

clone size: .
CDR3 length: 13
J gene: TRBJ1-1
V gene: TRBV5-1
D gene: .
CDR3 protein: ASSLASGWSTEAF

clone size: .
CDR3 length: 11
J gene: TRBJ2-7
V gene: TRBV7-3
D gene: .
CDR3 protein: ASSLLGGYEQY

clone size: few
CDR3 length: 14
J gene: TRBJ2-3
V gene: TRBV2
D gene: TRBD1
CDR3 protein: ASKGPGTAFLDTQY

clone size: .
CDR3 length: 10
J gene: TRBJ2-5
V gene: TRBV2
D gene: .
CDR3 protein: ASSEEVETQY

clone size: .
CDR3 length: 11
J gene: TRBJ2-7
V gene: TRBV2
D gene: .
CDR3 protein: ASSEGAVYEQY

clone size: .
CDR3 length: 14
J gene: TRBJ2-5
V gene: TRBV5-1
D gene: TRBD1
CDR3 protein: ASSLTAGGLQETQY

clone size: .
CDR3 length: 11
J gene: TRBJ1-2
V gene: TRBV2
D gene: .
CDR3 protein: ASSGSREAGYT

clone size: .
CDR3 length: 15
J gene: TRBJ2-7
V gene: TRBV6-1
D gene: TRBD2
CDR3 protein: ASSDLLGGTLSYEQY

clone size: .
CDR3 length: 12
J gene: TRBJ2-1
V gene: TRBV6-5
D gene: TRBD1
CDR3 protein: ASRLTGVTGEQF

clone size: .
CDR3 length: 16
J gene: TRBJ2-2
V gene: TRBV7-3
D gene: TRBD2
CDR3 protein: ASRLLAGGLANTGELF

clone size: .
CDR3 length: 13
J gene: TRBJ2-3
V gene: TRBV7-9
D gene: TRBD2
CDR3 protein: ASSFGTSGGDTQY

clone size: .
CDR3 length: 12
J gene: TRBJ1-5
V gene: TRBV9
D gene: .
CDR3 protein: ASSAEDRHQPQH

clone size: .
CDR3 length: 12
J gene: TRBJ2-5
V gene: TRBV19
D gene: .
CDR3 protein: ASSNPPGGETQY

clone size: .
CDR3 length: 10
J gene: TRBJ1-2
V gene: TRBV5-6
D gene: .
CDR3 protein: ASSLWGDGYT

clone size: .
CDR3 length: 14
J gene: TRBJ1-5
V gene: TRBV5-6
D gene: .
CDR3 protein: ASSSAFGGSNQPQH

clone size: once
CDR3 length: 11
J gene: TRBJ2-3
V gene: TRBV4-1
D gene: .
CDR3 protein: ASGTVSTDTQY

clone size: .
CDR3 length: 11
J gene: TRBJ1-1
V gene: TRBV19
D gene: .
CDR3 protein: ASSIGDSAEAF

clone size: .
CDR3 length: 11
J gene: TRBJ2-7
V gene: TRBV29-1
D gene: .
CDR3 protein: SVEDPSSYEQY

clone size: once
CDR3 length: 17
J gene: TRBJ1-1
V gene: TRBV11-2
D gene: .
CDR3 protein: ASSLGGRQGRALNTEAF

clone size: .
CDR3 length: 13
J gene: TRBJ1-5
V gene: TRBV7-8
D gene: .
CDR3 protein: ASSSSGGINQPQH

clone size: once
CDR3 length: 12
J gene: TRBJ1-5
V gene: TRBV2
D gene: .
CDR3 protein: ASSAPGDRQPQH

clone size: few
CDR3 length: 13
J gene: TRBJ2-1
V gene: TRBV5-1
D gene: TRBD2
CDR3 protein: ASSLSLAGGNEQF

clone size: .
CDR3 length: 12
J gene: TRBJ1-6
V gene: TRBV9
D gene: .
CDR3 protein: ASSETGRNSPLH

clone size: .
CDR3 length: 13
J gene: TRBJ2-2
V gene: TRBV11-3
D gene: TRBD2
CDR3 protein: ASSKLAGEAGELF

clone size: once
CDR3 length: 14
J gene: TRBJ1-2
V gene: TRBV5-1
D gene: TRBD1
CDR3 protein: ASSLARGQGDYGYT

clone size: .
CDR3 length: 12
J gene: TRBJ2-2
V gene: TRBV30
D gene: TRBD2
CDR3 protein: AWSWTSDSGELF

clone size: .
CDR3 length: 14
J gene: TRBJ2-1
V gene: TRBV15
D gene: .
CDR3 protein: ATGDGSGTKSNEQF

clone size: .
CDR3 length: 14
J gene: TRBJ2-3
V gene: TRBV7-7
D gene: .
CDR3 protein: ASSLRGGGSTDTQY

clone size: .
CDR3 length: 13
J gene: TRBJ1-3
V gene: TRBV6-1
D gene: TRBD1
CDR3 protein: ASSERDRSGNTIY

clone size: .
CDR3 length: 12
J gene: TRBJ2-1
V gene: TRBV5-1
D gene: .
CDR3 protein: ASSSESSYNEQF

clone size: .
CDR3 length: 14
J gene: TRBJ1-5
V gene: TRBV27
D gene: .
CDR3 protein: ASSLSIPSSGQPQH

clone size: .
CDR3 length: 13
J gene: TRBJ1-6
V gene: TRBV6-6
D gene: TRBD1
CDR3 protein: ASRDPGGGNSPLH

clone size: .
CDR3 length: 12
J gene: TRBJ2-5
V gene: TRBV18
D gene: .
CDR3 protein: ASSPMRNQETQY

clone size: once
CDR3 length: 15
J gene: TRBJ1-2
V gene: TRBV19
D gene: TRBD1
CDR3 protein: ATQDLPGTEKSYGYT

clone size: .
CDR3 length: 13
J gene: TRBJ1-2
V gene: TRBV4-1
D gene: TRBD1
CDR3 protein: ASSQPDRDGYGYT

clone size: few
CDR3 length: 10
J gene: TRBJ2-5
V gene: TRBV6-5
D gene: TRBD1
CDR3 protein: ASSRTGQVTD

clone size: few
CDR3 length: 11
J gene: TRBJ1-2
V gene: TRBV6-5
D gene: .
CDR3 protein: ASISRVSDGYT

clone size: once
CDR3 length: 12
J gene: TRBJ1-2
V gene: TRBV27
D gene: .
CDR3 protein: ASRPLRGIDGYT

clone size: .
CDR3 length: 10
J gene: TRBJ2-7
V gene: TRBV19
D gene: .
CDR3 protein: ASTRGGDEQY